The next 3 T cell receptor beta chains were all read from a single sample in a study of control samples from healthy donors and cancer patients. Data came from immunoSEQ multiplex PCR; TCRdb stores just in-frame clones and leaves some out. The table records 250,000 to 300,000 clones, about 80% of them present only once. Sequencing input: PBMCs. Receptors were obtained from a woman aged 55-70 years with lung cancer.

The chain joins TRBV5-1 to TRBJ2-7, with D possibly TRBD1 on 6 matching bases. From germline, CDR1 is SGHRS and CDR2 YFSETQ. CDR3 length: 14 residues. V shed 0 bases and J shed 3 bases, with 10 bases lying between them. The CDR3 is CASSLAGQIYEQYF. CDR3 in DNA: TGCGCCAGCAGCTTGGCAGGACAGATCTACGAGCAGTACTTC.

The DNA of the CDR3 is TGCGCCAGCAGCTTGGATTTAGCGGGAGTATCAGATACGCAGTATTTT. It specifies CASSLDLAGVSDTQYF. The chain carries TRBV5-1 and TRBJ2-3; 9 bases fit TRBD2. The CDR3 length is 16 residues. Germline values: CDR1 SGHRS, CDR2 YFSETQ. The trim removed 0 bases at V and 4 bases at J, leaving 6 bases unmatched.

This clone was recorded a few times. The V gene is TRBV7-9, the J gene TRBJ1-1; maybe TRBD1 (5 bases). With 5 bases removed from V and 4 bases from J, the gap between germline ends came to 14 bases. This CDR3 is built from 14 residues. Germline V gene lookup returns CDR1 SEHNR and CDR2 FQNEAQ (reference sequence). The CDR3 DNA follows: TGTGCCAGCAGCAACCGGGGCGGGGTCACTGAAGCTTTCTTT. Translating gives CASSNRGGVTEAFF.